This entry describes one TCR beta chain. TCRdb called the 5' RACE reads again in MiXCR, with one record for every CDR3 protein. The sample lists roughly 87,000 distinct CDR3 sequences; 17% were seen once. The J segment lost 1 base and the V segment lost 8 bases, leaving 4 bases of the junction unmatched. The CDR3 spans 13 residues. CDR1 is SQVTM, CDR2 ANQGSEA, per germline. The data are from a study of T cells of healthy individuals. The clonotype was recovered from a human donor in good health. The V gene is TRBV29-1, the J gene TRBJ2-3, with 9 nucleotides matching TRBD2. The CDR3 region is CSFSSGGTDTQYF. The CDR3 nucleotides are TGCAGCTTTTCTAGCGGGGGCACAGATACGCAGTATTTT.